The 30 T cell receptor beta chains listed next were all sequenced from one sample in a study of T cell repertoires in cytomegalovirus infection. Their recognized antigens are unknown. MiXCR, applied by TCRdb to the reads, yields one record per CDR3 protein. Among hundreds of thousands of distinct CDR3 sequences, roughly 30% were seen once, and the ten largest hold about 18%. The sequences come from cultured PBMCs, collected from culture after CMV antigen stimulation. These receptors were taken from a human donor in good health (CMV status not recorded). Some clones in this sample may be carry-over from other donors' samples.

The V gene is TRBV19, the J gene TRBJ2-3; 14 bases match TRBD2. The CDR3 consists of 15 residues. CDR1 LNHDA and CDR2 SQIVND come from the germline V gene (reference sequence). V dropped 5 bases and J dropped 5; count of bases not matched to a gene: 3. Written as DNA, the CDR3 is TGTGCCAGTAGTGGGACTAGCGGGGGTGGAGATACGCAGTATTTT. It is translated as CASSGTSGGGDTQYF. Full variable domain (remainder filled in from reference TRBV19 and TRBJ2-3): DGGITQSPKYLFRKEGQNVTLSCEQNLNHDAMYWYRQDPGQGLRLIYYSQIVNDFQKGDIAEGYSVSREKKESFPLTVTSAQKNPTAFYLCASSGTSGGGDTQYFGPGTRLTVL.

This clonotype was found many times. V usage is TRBV7-8 and J usage is TRBJ2-5; the D gene is possibly TRBD1 (6 bases). CDR3 length: 18 amino acids. Germline V gene sequence: CDR1 SGHVS, CDR2 FQNEAQ. Trimming took 5 bases from V and 5 from J, leaving 27 bases between them. The CDR3 nucleotides read TGTGCCAGCAGCCCTTACAGGGATTTTATTCAGTTTTCGGAGACCCAGTACTTC. Protein: CASSPYRDFIQFSETQYF. Based on the CDR3 plus reference TRBV7-8 and TRBJ2-5, the full variable domain is GAGVSQSPRYKVAKRGQDVALRCDPISGHVSLFWYQQALGQGPEFLTYFQNEAQLDKSGLPSDRFFAERPEGSVSTLKIQRTQQEDSAVYLCASSPYRDFIQFSETQYFGPGTRLLVL.

The V and J genes are TRBV20-1 and TRBJ2-7; 11 bases fit TRBD2. The junction had 15 bases not matched to a gene; V was cut back by 4 bases and J by 4 bases. Germline CDR1 is DFQATT and CDR2 is SNEGSKA (reference sequence). This CDR3 is built from 17 residues. The CDR3 spells CSANEGTSGSGRYEQYF. For the CDR3, the DNA is TGCAGTGCTAACGAGGGGACTAGCGGTAGCGGTAGATACGAGCAGTACTTC.

This clonotype came up a few times. The CDR3 loop is CASSLLPGPEAFF. CDR3 in DNA: TGTGCCAGCAGTTTATTGCCCGGGCCTGAAGCTTTCTTT. The chain uses TRBV12-3 or TRBV12-4 and TRBJ1-1; D is ambiguous. CDR3 length equals 13 residues. V was trimmed by 2 bases and J by 6 bases, leaving 10 bases between them.

The chain uses TRBV2 and TRBJ2-5, with D possibly matching TRBD2 (6 bases). Germline loops: CDR1 SNHLY, CDR2 FYNNEI. V lost 3 bases, J lost 5 bases, and 16 bases lay in between. This CDR3 is built from 15 residues. The CDR3, as DNA: TGTGCCAGCAGTGACTCTAGCGAGGAGGGGGAGACCCAGTACTTC. This sequence encodes CASSDSSEEGETQYF.

The rearrangement uses TRBV15 and TRBJ1-5; no reliable D call. In germline, CDR1 is LNHNV, CDR2 YYDKDF (reference sequence). This CDR3 contains 15 residues. The germline V and J ends were trimmed by 0 bases and 0 bases, with 6 bases remaining between them. CDR3 sequence (DNA): TGTGCCACCAGCAGAGATCGGGATAGCAATCAGCCCCAGCATTTT. It codes for CATSRDRDSNQPQHF.

The genes are TRBV12-3 or TRBV12-4 and TRBJ1-2, with TRBD1 identical over 7 bases. This CDR3 has 14 residues. V trimming: 2 bases; J trimming: 3 bases; junction bases outside the gene matches: 3. The CDR3 DNA reads as TGTGCCAGCAGTTTAAGGGGGCCGGACTATGGCTACACCTTC. It codes for CASSLRGPDYGYTF.

This clonotype was counted at least ten times. Germline and junction disagree at one end, which may indicate a read error. The CDR3 DNA reads TGTGCCAGCAGTTTAGGAGTGTCGGGCCGGATCTTT. Translation: CASSLGVSGRIF. This chain links TRBV12-3 or TRBV12-4 with TRBJ1-1; D is uncertain. The CDR3 has 12 amino acids.

The V and J genes are TRBV4-2 and TRBJ2-3; 9 bases agree with TRBD1. The ends lost 0 bases at V and 4 bases at J; junction bases unmatched: 5. The CDR3 has 16 amino acids. Germline CDR1 is LGHNA and CDR2 is YNFKEQ. This CDR3 is CASSQERTGVADTQYF. The CDR3 coding sequence is TGTGCCAGCAGCCAAGAGCGGACAGGGGTCGCAGATACGCAGTATTTT.

V is TRBV20-1 and J is TRBJ2-1, with D perhaps matching TRBD2 (7 bases). Germline assignment: CDR1 DFQATT and CDR2 SNEGSKA (reference sequence). The ends were cut back, 0 bases at V and 6 bases at J, with 18 bases in the middle. There are 16 residues in the CDR3. The CDR3 region has the DNA TGCAGTGCTAGAGAAATAGGGGGGGGCCGGACCAATGAGCAGTTCTTC. This codes for CSAREIGGGRTNEQFF.

This clonotype was seen only a few times. The chain uses TRBV7-2 and TRBJ2-1; D is unresolved. V shed 2 bases and J shed 10 bases, with 9 bases lying between them. There are 12 residues in the CDR3. Per germline, CDR1 SGHTA and CDR2 FQGNSA. This CDR3 is CASSLTAREQFF. In nucleotides, the CDR3 is TGTGCCAGCAGCTTAACCGCGCGAGAGCAGTTCTTC.

This clonotype has at least ten counts. CDR3 nucleotide sequence: TGTGCCAGCAGCTTAGGAATTGGGGTCTCTGGGGCCAACGTCCTGACTTTC. It codes for CASSLGIGVSGANVLTF. The V gene is TRBV7-8, the J gene TRBJ2-6, with unresolved D. The CDR3 contains 17 residues. Germline V gives CDR1 SGHVS, CDR2 FQNEAQ. The V end was cut by 1 base, the J end by 0 bases, with 10 bases between. The entire variable domain, with the rest obtained from reference TRBV7-8 and TRBJ2-6, is as follows: GAGVSQSPRYKVAKRGQDVALRCDPISGHVSLFWYQQALGQGPEFLTYFQNEAQLDKSGLPSDRFFAERPEGSVSTLKIQRTQQEDSAVYLCASSLGIGVSGANVLTFGAGSRLTVL.

V is TRBV28 and J is TRBJ1-5; D unclear. This CDR3 region has 16 residues. The V end lost 3 bases, the J end lost 4 bases, and 16 bases lay between the germline ends. Germline assignment: CDR1 MDHEN and CDR2 SYDVKM. The CDR3 region has the DNA TGTGCCAGCAGTTTCTCTGGGAGGACCGCTAATCAGCCCCAGCATTTT. Its protein product is CASSFSGRTANQPQHF. The whole variable domain, filled in from reference TRBV28 and TRBJ1-5, reads DVKVTQSSRYLVKRTGEKVFLECVQDMDHENMFWYRQDPGLGLRLIYFSYDVKMKEKGDIPEGYSVSREKKERFSLILESASTNQTSMYLCASSFSGRTANQPQHFGDGTRLSIL.

The J gene is TRBJ2-3, the V gene TRBV5-5; no clear D. The CDR3 spans 16 residues. V was pared by 0 bases and J by 1 base, with 12 bases between. Looked up from germline, CDR1 is SGHKS and CDR2 is YYEKEE (reference sequence). The CDR3 spells CASSLAQGHGTDTQYF. In nucleotides, the CDR3 is TGTGCCAGCAGCTTGGCACAAGGGCACGGCACAGATACGCAGTATTTT.

This clonotype was found a few times. The chain links TRBV2 to TRBJ1-5; 7 positions agree with TRBD1. Trimming cost V 6 bases and J 5 bases; bases outside gene matches: 10. The CDR3 is 15 amino acids. The V gene's germline CDR1 is SNHLY and CDR2 FYNNEI. The CDR3 sequence is CASSVYRQGDQPQHF. The DNA of the CDR3 is TGTGCCAGCAGCGTCTACCGACAGGGTGATCAGCCCCAGCATTTT.

The chain has TRBV18 and TRBJ2-4; 7 bases fit TRBD1. J was trimmed by 3 bases and V by 6 bases; bases with no gene match: 5. The CDR3 runs to 14 residues. Germline V gives CDR1 KGHSH, CDR2 LQKENI. The CDR3 DNA reads as TGTGCCAGCTCTGAGGGGGCCATCAAAAACATTCAGTACTTC. Residues: CASSEGAIKNIQYF.

At least ten counts were recorded for this clonotype. The rearrangement links TRBV7-9 to TRBJ1-6; TRBD1 might be the D (6 bases). With 5 bases removed from V and 10 bases from J, the gap between germline ends came to 15 bases. Germline V gives CDR1 SEHNR, CDR2 FQNEAQ (reference sequence). The CDR3 is made up of 14 amino acids. CDR3 residues: CASSITGMSSPLHF. The CDR3 DNA is TGTGCCAGCAGCATCACAGGGATGAGCTCACCCCTCCACTTT.

This chain links TRBV10-3 with TRBJ2-5, with 8 bases aligning to TRBD1. This CDR3 has 16 residues. The V gene's germline CDR1 is ENHRY and CDR2 SYGVKD. Unmatched junction bases numbered 12, after V lost 4 bases and J lost 5 bases. Here the CDR3 reads CAISGATGVMGETQYF. The DNA of the CDR3 is TGTGCCATCAGTGGCGCGACAGGGGTCATGGGGGAGACCCAGTACTTC.

J is TRBJ2-5 and V is TRBV6-1, with D possibly being TRBD1 (5 bases). Trimming shortened V by 6 bases and J by 5 bases, and 19 bases separated the two germline ends. CDR3 length: 15 amino acids. CDR1 is MNHNS and CDR2 is SASEGT in the germline V gene. DNA for the CDR3: TGTGCCAGCAGCTCAGGGTATCGGTCTGGGGAGACCCAGTACTTC. Translating gives CASSSGYRSGETQYF.

There are many counts of this clonotype. V gene TRBV7-2 combines with J gene TRBJ1-6; TRBD1 is a possible D gene (5 bases). Germline values: CDR1 SGHTA, CDR2 FQGNSA. The germline V and J ends were trimmed by 5 bases and 9 bases, with 17 bases remaining between them. The CDR3 has 15 residues. CDR3 amino acids: CASSPGPREGSPLHF. DNA of the CDR3: TGTGCCAGCAGCCCAGGGCCCAGGGAGGGTTCACCCCTCCACTTT.

This clonotype was counted a few times. J is TRBJ1-1 and V is TRBV6-6, with D perhaps TRBD1 (6 bases). The CDR3 extends over 14 amino acids. Germline CDR1 is MNHNY and CDR2 is SVGAGI (reference sequence). V dropped 4 bases and J dropped 6 bases, with 15 bases sitting between them. This CDR3 reads CASSFDRTRAEAFF. In DNA form, the CDR3 reads TGTGCCAGCAGTTTCGACAGGACAAGGGCTGAAGCTTTCTTT.

V gene TRBV27 combines with J gene TRBJ1-5, with a tentative D call TRBD1 (5 bases). Germline V gene sequence: CDR1 MNHEY, CDR2 SMNVEV (reference sequence). The CDR3 runs to 13 residues. The CDR3 region has the DNA TGTGCTACTAAGGGGAGCGGGATCAGCCCCCAGCATTTT. The encoded protein is CATKGSGISPQHF.

This clonotype was counted many times. The V gene is TRBV7-2, the J gene TRBJ2-5, with D hard to call. Trimming left V 1 base short and J 5 bases short, with 8 bases between. The germline gives CDR1 SGHTA, CDR2 FQGNSA. The CDR3 is 13 residues long. For the CDR3, the DNA is TGTGCCAGCAGCTTAGATCCCCGGGAGACCCAGTACTTC. Protein: CASSLDPRETQYF.

In its sample, this clonotype was seen a few times. The chain couples TRBV19 to TRBJ2-3, with 8 bases aligning to TRBD2. V lost 4 bases to trimming and J lost 3 bases; unmatched junction nucleotides: 6. This CDR3 is built from 15 residues. Germline loops: CDR1 LNHDA, CDR2 SQIVND (reference sequence). CDR3 sequence (DNA): TGTGCCAGTAGTAGGACTAGCCTCCTGACAGATACGCAGTATTTT. Translated: CASSRTSLLTDTQYF.

The J gene is TRBJ1-4, the V gene TRBV6-6, with D uncertain. V dropped 2 bases and J dropped 11 bases, with 3 bases sitting between them. In germline, CDR1 is MNHNY, CDR2 SVGAGI (reference sequence). The CDR3 has 10 amino acids. CDR3 region: CASSYGKLFF. The CDR3 region has the DNA TGTGCCAGCAGTTACGGGAAACTGTTTTTT.

This rearrangement joins TRBV7-2 to TRBJ2-1; D gene ambiguous. Germline V lookup: CDR1 SGHTA, CDR2 FQGNSA. V shed 1 base and J shed 0 bases, with 10 bases lying between them. The CDR3 is 16 amino acids. This CDR3 is CASSLVGYSSYNEQFF. The CDR3 coding sequence is TGTGCCAGCAGCTTAGTAGGGTACAGCTCCTACAATGAGCAGTTCTTC.

This clonotype has more than one count but fewer than ten. The chain carries TRBV7-8 and TRBJ1-5; 7 bases line up with TRBD1. Germline assignment: CDR1 SGHVS and CDR2 FQNEAQ. J lost 4 bases, V lost 11 bases, and 17 bases had no gene match. The CDR3 has 16 residues. CDR3 sequence reads: CASGETGLGVNQPQHF. The CDR3, as DNA: TGTGCCTCTGGGGAGACAGGGCTGGGGGTGAATCAGCCCCAGCATTTT.

The gene calls are TRBV20-1 and TRBJ1-1; TRBD1 might be the D (6 bases). V gave up 0 bases and J gave up 5 bases, with 16 bases separating them. The CDR3 covers 15 residues. Germline V CDR1 and CDR2: DFQATT, SNEGSKA (reference sequence). CDR3: CSARDQDRSGTEAFF. The DNA of the CDR3 is TGCAGTGCTAGAGACCAAGACAGGAGCGGGACTGAAGCTTTCTTT.

The genes are TRBV4-2 and TRBJ2-7, with 7 bases lining up with TRBD1. The length of the CDR3 is 14 residues. The V gene's germline CDR1 is LGHNA and CDR2 YNFKEQ. V was pared by 0 bases and J by 6 bases, with 5 bases of the junction left unmatched. CDR3 nucleotides: TGTGCCAGCAGCCAAGAGACAGGGTTGCTCGAGCAGTACTTC. Its translation is CASSQETGLLEQYF.

V is TRBV4-2 and J is TRBJ1-3; 8 nucleotides align to TRBD1. Trimming removed 2 bases from V and 3 bases from J; junction bases left unmatched: 6. The CDR3 has 16 residues. Looked up from germline, CDR1 is LGHNA and CDR2 is YNFKEQ. The CDR3 here is CASSQTGQGLGNTIYF. The CDR3 region has the DNA TGTGCCAGCAGCCAAACCGGACAGGGCCTTGGAAACACCATATATTTT.